The 27 T cell receptor beta chains below were found in one sample sequenced in a study of blood T cell repertoires in COVID-19. Assay used: immunoSEQ multiplex PCR; TCRdb lists only in-frame clones, some missing. The profile shows approximately 390,000 clones, around nine tenths of them singletons. Sequenced input: PBMCs or T cells enriched from blood (not recorded which). The origin of the receptors is a woman in her 50s who had recovered from COVID-19.

The chain has TRBV18 and TRBJ2-1, with 8 nucleotides matching TRBD1. Germline CDR1 and CDR2: KGHSH and LQKENI. There are 13 residues in the CDR3. Trimming took 3 bases from V and 7 from J; bases not matched to a gene: 2. DNA of the CDR3: TGTGCCAGCTCACCGGACAGGGTGAATGAGCAGTTCTTC. It is translated as CASSPDRVNEQFF.

V usage is TRBV30 and J usage is TRBJ2-2; TRBD1 is a possible D gene (6 bases). The CDR3 has 17 residues. Trimming took off 0 bases at V and 1 base at J, with 15 bases between the two ends. Germline assignment: CDR1 GTSNPN and CDR2 SVGIG (reference sequence). This CDR3 reads CAWSVLGGTQNTGELFF. CDR3 DNA: TGTGCCTGGAGTGTACTAGGGGGAACCCAGAACACCGGGGAGCTGTTTTTT.

The chain links TRBV5-1 to TRBJ2-7; perhaps TRBD1 as D (5 bases). CDR1 and CDR2 from the germline V gene are SGHRS and YFSETQ. V was cut by 3 bases and J by 6 bases, with 16 bases left in between. The CDR3 has 14 amino acids. Here the CDR3 reads CASSSAGFFPEQYF. In DNA, the CDR3 is TGCGCCAGCAGCTCGGCAGGGTTTTTCCCCGAGCAGTACTTC.

V gene TRBV28 combines with J gene TRBJ2-3, with 14 positions matching TRBD2. This CDR3 contains 18 residues. Trimming cost V 5 bases and J 2 bases; bases outside gene matches: 9. CDR1 is MDHEN and CDR2 is SYDVKM in the germline V gene. CDR3 protein: CASSTPGLAGAYTDTQYF. Here the CDR3 DNA reads TGTGCCAGCAGTACGCCGGGACTAGCGGGGGCCTACACAGATACGCAGTATTTT.

The chain employs TRBV4-1 and TRBJ2-5, with TRBD1 identical over 7 bases. The CDR3 totals 14 residues. CDR1 is MGHRA, CDR2 YSYEKL, per germline. V shed 3 bases, J shed 1 base, and the junction held 2 bases outside the gene matches. The CDR3 here is CASSHAGGQETQYF. The DNA for the CDR3 is TGCGCCAGCAGCCACGCAGGGGGCCAAGAGACCCAGTACTTC.

The CDR3 bases are TGTGCCAGCGCCCGACAGAACTATGGCTACACCTTC. This sequence encodes CASARQNYGYTF. The genes are TRBV7-9 and TRBJ1-2, with TRBD1 as a possible D gene (5 bases). Germline assignment: CDR1 SEHNR and CDR2 FQNEAQ (reference sequence). The CDR3 length is 12 residues. V lost 8 bases, J lost 2 bases, and 9 bases lay in between.

The CDR3 region is CASSNNLGTGTYEQYF. The CDR3, as DNA: TGTGCCAGCAGCAATAATTTAGGGACAGGGACCTACGAGCAGTACTTC. The chain carries TRBV5-5 and TRBJ2-7, with TRBD1 matching 9 bases. CDR1 and CDR2 (germline): SGHKS, YYEKEE (reference sequence). J gave up 2 bases and V 4 bases, and 10 bases lay outside the gene matches. This CDR3 contains 16 residues.

The chain joins TRBV6-5 to TRBJ1-1; possible D gene TRBD1, 6 bases. Germline V gives CDR1 MNHEY, CDR2 SVGAGI. V was trimmed by 5 bases and J by 1 base, leaving 11 bases between them. This CDR3 is built from 14 residues. The CDR3 protein is CASSRSRGNTEAFF. CDR3 nucleotide sequence: TGTGCCAGCAGTAGATCCAGGGGGAACACTGAAGCTTTCTTT.

The rearrangement joins TRBV15 to TRBJ1-4; D is undetermined. The V end lost 5 bases, the J end lost 5 bases, and 15 bases lay between the germline ends. CDR1 is LNHNV, CDR2 YYDKDF, per germline (reference sequence). The CDR3 consists of 15 residues. In DNA, the CDR3 is TGTGCCACCAGCGTTTGGGGAGTTCGAAATGAAAAACTGTTTTTT. It yields the protein CATSVWGVRNEKLFF.

The chain links TRBV3-1 (or the pseudogene TRBV3-2) to TRBJ2-5, with 8 bases lining up with TRBD2. V trimming: 4 bases; J trimming: 4 bases; junction bases outside the gene matches: 5. CDR1 and CDR2 from the germline V gene are LGHDT and YNNKEL (reference sequence). The CDR3 runs 14 residues. The CDR3 sequence is CASSRRTSLETQYF. CDR3 sequence (DNA): TGTGCCAGCAGCCGCCGGACTAGCTTAGAGACCCAGTACTTC.

At least ten counts were recorded for this clone. This sequence joins TRBV4-2 and TRBJ1-6, with 7 nucleotides matching TRBD1. J gave up 9 bases and V 0 bases, and 5 bases lay outside the gene matches. This CDR3 comprises 15 residues. CDR1 and CDR2 (germline): LGHNA, YNFKEQ. The CDR3 protein is CASSQEMGQTSPLHF. In DNA, the CDR3 is TGTGCCAGCAGCCAAGAAATGGGACAGACTTCACCCCTCCACTTT.

This chain connects TRBV30 to TRBJ1-2, with 10 bases that match TRBD1. The CDR3 runs 19 residues. The trim removed 0 bases at V and 6 bases at J, leaving 19 bases unmatched. Germline V lookup: CDR1 GTSNPN, CDR2 SVGIG (reference sequence). CDR3 protein: CAWSVRKGGQGRFSHGYTF. The CDR3 coding sequence is TGTGCCTGGAGTGTAAGGAAGGGGGGACAGGGGCGTTTTTCCCATGGCTACACCTTC.

J is TRBJ1-1 and V is TRBV3-1 (or the pseudogene TRBV3-2), with D possibly TRBD1 on 6 matching bases. The CDR3 is 14 amino acids. Germline-derived CDR1 and CDR2 are LGHDT and YNNKEL (reference sequence). Trimming took off 2 bases at V and 2 bases at J, with 9 bases between the two ends. The CDR3 here is CASSQPGDNTEAFF. The CDR3 DNA reads TGTGCCAGCAGCCAACCAGGGGACAACACTGAAGCTTTCTTT.

A remark on this clone: This same CDR3 is encoded by further DNA sequences in the sample. This rearrangement joins TRBV7-2 to TRBJ2-7; D is possibly TRBD2 (5 bases). The CDR3 length is 14 residues. Trimming cost V 1 base and J 1 base, with 8 bases left between them. Germline loops: CDR1 SGHTA, CDR2 FQGNSA. The CDR3 nucleotides read TGTGCCAGCAGCTTAGGGCGCGGGTCCTACGAGCAGTACTTC. This sequence encodes CASSLGRGSYEQYF.

The chain carries TRBV28 and TRBJ1-4; TRBD1 might be the D (6 bases). There are 15 residues in the CDR3. Trimming left V 4 bases short and J 0 bases short, with 9 bases between. CDR1 MDHEN and CDR2 SYDVKM come from the germline V gene. The CDR3 nucleotides are TGTGCCAGCAGTTACAGGACAGCAACTAATGAAAAACTGTTTTTT. Translating it yields CASSYRTATNEKLFF.

The genes are TRBV5-1 and TRBJ1-1; 9 bases fit TRBD1. Per germline, CDR1 SGHRS and CDR2 YFSETQ. This CDR3 spans 15 amino acids. Trimming removed 3 bases from V and 4 bases from J; junction bases left unmatched: 7. The chain's CDR3 is CASSSGDRVVTEAFF. The CDR3 DNA sequence: TGCGCCAGCAGCTCGGGGGACAGGGTGGTCACTGAAGCTTTCTTT. Based on the CDR3 plus reference TRBV5-1 and TRBJ1-1, the full variable domain is KAGVTQTPRYLIKTRGQQVTLSCSPISGHRSVSWYQQTPGQGLQFLFEYFSETQRNKGNFPGRFSGRQFSNSRSEMNVSTLELGDSALYLCASSSGDRVVTEAFFGQGTRLTVV.

The chain employs TRBV4-1 and TRBJ1-4; 8 nucleotides align to TRBD1. V shed 1 base and J 8 bases; nucleotides not matched to a gene: 9. Germline CDR1 and CDR2: MGHRA and YSYEKL. This CDR3 region has 16 residues. The CDR3 spells CASSQGDRLVGEKLFF. The CDR3 coding sequence is TGCGCCAGCAGCCAAGGGGACAGGTTGGTTGGAGAAAAACTGTTTTTT.

The chain recombines TRBV5-1 with TRBJ2-5, with 7 positions matching TRBD1. Germline V CDR1 and CDR2: SGHRS, YFSETQ. The CDR3 extends over 15 amino acids. The J segment lost 5 bases and the V segment lost 3 bases, leaving 10 bases of the junction unmatched. The DNA of the CDR3 is TGCGCCAGCAGCTCGACCGCCGGGACAGAGGAGACCCAGTACTTC. Protein product: CASSSTAGTEETQYF. Full variable domain (rest looked up from reference TRBV5-1 and TRBJ2-5): KAGVTQTPRYLIKTRGQQVTLSCSPISGHRSVSWYQQTPGQGLQFLFEYFSETQRNKGNFPGRFSGRQFSNSRSEMNVSTLELGDSALYLCASSSTAGTEETQYFGPGTRLLVL.

The chain couples TRBV7-6 to TRBJ2-1, with TRBD2 identical over 10 bases. V shed 5 bases, J shed 9 bases, and the junction held 10 bases outside the gene matches. The germline V gene encodes CDR1 SGHVS and CDR2 FNYEAQ. The CDR3 has 15 residues. CDR3 region: CASSQIAGGLLEQFF. For the CDR3, the DNA is TGTGCCAGCAGCCAAATAGCGGGGGGCCTGCTTGAGCAGTTCTTC.

This clone has only a few counts. The J gene is TRBJ1-2, the V gene TRBV28; D is unclear. Trimming took off 6 bases at V and 0 bases at J, with 14 bases between the two ends. CDR3 size: 15 residues. Germline lookup yields CDR1 MDHEN and CDR2 SYDVKM. The CDR3 protein is CASSSSGYPNYGYTF. In DNA, the CDR3 is TGTGCCAGCAGCAGCTCAGGCTACCCTAACTATGGCTACACCTTC.

CDR3 sequence (DNA): TGTGCCAGCAGCTTAAGGACCGGGGGAGCTGAGCAGTTCTTC. It encodes CASSLRTGGAEQFF. The gene calls are TRBV7-9 and TRBJ2-1; D perhaps matches TRBD2 (6 bases). This CDR3 contains 14 residues. CDR1 is SEHNR, CDR2 FQNEAQ, per germline (reference sequence). V was pared by 2 bases and J by 9 bases, with 14 bases between.

The J gene is TRBJ1-3, the V gene TRBV19, with D unresolved. The germline gives CDR1 LNHDA, CDR2 SQIVND (reference sequence). V was shortened by 1 base and J by 0 bases, with 7 bases between the two germline ends. The CDR3 has 15 amino acids. The CDR3: CASSIAESSGNTIYF. The CDR3 bases are TGTGCCAGTAGTATAGCGGAGTCCTCTGGAAACACCATATATTTT.

V and J are TRBV9 and TRBJ2-2; 11 nucleotides line up with TRBD2. Trimming at V came to 3 bases and at J to 2 bases, leaving 3 bases not matched to a gene. The CDR3 spans 16 residues. Germline lookup yields CDR1 SGDLS and CDR2 YYNGEE. CDR3 region: CASSGGLAENTGELFF. The CDR3 DNA follows: TGTGCCAGCAGCGGGGGACTAGCGGAAAACACCGGGGAGCTGTTTTTT.

This clone appeared once. This sequence joins TRBV2 and TRBJ2-1; perhaps TRBD1 as D (6 bases). From germline, CDR1 is SNHLY and CDR2 FYNNEI. Trimming took 7 bases from V and 8 from J, leaving 15 bases between them. CDR3 length: 13 residues. CDR3 amino acids: CASMGIRGYEQFF. The DNA for the CDR3 is TGTGCCAGCATGGGGATCAGGGGCTATGAGCAGTTCTTC.

The V call is TRBV19, the J call TRBJ2-1, with 10 nucleotides matching TRBD2. The CDR3 has 18 amino acids. Germline-derived CDR1 and CDR2 are LNHDA and SQIVND (reference sequence). V dropped 3 bases and J dropped 2; count of bases not matched to a gene: 10. DNA of the CDR3: TGTGCCAGTAGTATCTCTAGCGGGGGCCAAAGTCCCTACAATGAGCAGTTCTTC. Translated, it gives CASSISSGGQSPYNEQFF.

V is TRBV11-2 and J is TRBJ1-1; 7 bases line up with TRBD1. Germline V gene lookup returns CDR1 SGHAT and CDR2 FQNNGV. J gave up 7 bases and V 5 bases, and 16 bases lay outside the gene matches. This CDR3 spans 16 amino acids. The CDR3 spells CASSSWRGQRFSEAFF. DNA for the CDR3: TGTGCCAGCAGCAGTTGGAGGGGGCAGAGGTTTAGTGAAGCTTTCTTT. Together with reference TRBV11-2 and TRBJ1-1, the CDR3 gives the full variable domain: EAGVAQSPRYKIIEKRQSVAFWCNPISGHATLYWYQQILGQGPKLLIQFQNNGVVDDSQLPKDRFSAERLKGVDSTLKIQPAKLEDSAVYLCASSSWRGQRFSEAFFGQGTRLTVV.

J is TRBJ1-2 and V is TRBV5-6, with D uncertain. Trimming cost V 2 bases and J 7 bases, with 9 bases left between them. The CDR3 runs to 12 residues. Germline V gene sequence: CDR1 SGHDT, CDR2 YYEEEE. CDR3 residues: CASSFAGSGYTF. For the CDR3, the DNA is TGTGCCAGCAGCTTCGCGGGATCTGGCTACACCTTC.